The 21 T cell receptor beta chains reported below all come from one sample, sequenced in a study of blood T cell repertoires in COVID-19. The protocol was immunoSEQ multiplex PCR, while the TCRdb copy is restricted to in-frame clones and leaves out a portion. The data show some 110,000 clones, about 85% seen once. The sequencing input was peripheral blood. These receptors came from a middle-aged man with acute or convalescent COVID-19.

The chain combines TRBV30 with TRBJ1-6; tentatively, D is TRBD1 (5 bases). CDR3 size: 13 residues. The germline V gene encodes CDR1 GTSNPN and CDR2 SVGIG (reference sequence). Trimming stripped 3 bases from V and 10 bases from J, with 13 bases between. The CDR3 region has the DNA TGTGCCTGGAGAAAGCAGGGCGAATCACCCCTCCACTTT. Its protein product is CAWRKQGESPLHF.

This clone was found once. CDR3 in DNA: TGTGCCAGCAGTGAAGTTGAGGGAGGGCCGTACGAGCAGTACTTC. Translation: CASSEVEGGPYEQYF. The rearrangement uses TRBV6-1 and TRBJ2-7, with TRBD2 matching 7 bases. Germline values: CDR1 MNHNS, CDR2 SASEGT. The CDR3 covers 15 residues. The ends lost 1 base at V and 4 bases at J; junction bases unmatched: 7.

This clone was seen a few times. CDR3 coding DNA: TGTGCCAGCAGCTTTTCAGGGGCGGACGGCTACACCTTC. The encoded protein is CASSFSGADGYTF. This chain joins TRBV7-9 and TRBJ1-2; D is possibly TRBD1 (6 bases). CDR1 and CDR2 from the germline V gene are SEHNR and FQNEAQ (reference sequence). V lost 3 bases, J lost 8 bases, and 13 bases lay in between. The length of the CDR3 is 13 residues.

The chain employs TRBV19 and TRBJ1-5, with 7 bases lining up with TRBD1. The germline V gene has CDR1 LNHDA and CDR2 SQIVND (reference sequence). This CDR3 contains 15 residues. V shed 6 bases and J 4 bases; nucleotides not matched to a gene: 9. Here the CDR3 reads CASRPRQGVNQPQHF. CDR3 DNA: TGTGCCAGTAGGCCAAGACAGGGCGTTAATCAGCCCCAGCATTTT.

The V call is TRBV18, the J call TRBJ1-1, with D unclear. Germline lookup yields CDR1 KGHSH and CDR2 LQKENI. Trimming removed 6 bases at V and 8 bases at J, with 16 bases between. The CDR3 spans 13 residues. The CDR3 is CASSHGQAIEAFF. In DNA form, the CDR3 reads TGTGCCAGCTCCCACGGCCAGGCGATAGAAGCTTTCTTT.

The chain combines TRBV28 with TRBJ2-7; 9 nucleotides match TRBD1. The CDR3 has 15 residues. Germline CDR1 and CDR2: MDHEN and SYDVKM. V was pared by 5 bases and J by 5 bases, with 10 bases of the junction left unmatched. The DNA for the CDR3 is TGTGCCAGCAGTCGTTCCCACAGGGGGCTTGACGAGCAGTACTTC. Amino acid sequence: CASSRSHRGLDEQYF.

The genes are TRBV11-3 and TRBJ2-2; 10 bases align to TRBD2. Germline values: CDR1 SGHNT, CDR2 YENEEA. This CDR3 spans 17 amino acids. The ends lost 2 bases at V and 1 base at J; junction bases unmatched: 4. In nucleotides, the CDR3 is TGTGCCAGCAGCTTACGACTAGCGGGCTTGAACACCGGGGAGCTGTTTTTT. This translates into CASSLRLAGLNTGELFF.

The chain couples TRBV6-5 to TRBJ2-3, with TRBD2 as a possible D gene (5 bases). V was trimmed by 6 bases and J by 0 bases, leaving 10 bases between them. The length of the CDR3 is 14 residues. Germline V gene data show CDR1 as MNHEY and CDR2 as SVGAGI. The CDR3: CASSQDWSTDTQYF. DNA of the CDR3: TGTGCCAGCAGCCAGGACTGGAGCACAGATACGCAGTATTTT.

This CDR3 reads CASSDGAYEQYF. The CDR3 DNA is TGTGCCAGCAGTGACGGGGCCTACGAGCAGTACTTC. This chain uses TRBV2 with TRBJ2-7; maybe TRBD2 (5 bases). The V gene lost 3 bases and the J gene lost 2 bases, with 5 bases spanning the gap. CDR1 SNHLY and CDR2 FYNNEI come from the germline V gene. The CDR3 spans 12 residues.

The chain has TRBV7-2 and TRBJ2-7; 9 nucleotides match TRBD1. V lost 4 bases to trimming and J lost 4 bases; unmatched junction nucleotides: 8. This CDR3 is built from 15 residues. Per germline, CDR1 SGHTA and CDR2 FQGNSA. CDR3 in amino acids: CASSYPGTGRYEQYF. Written as DNA, the CDR3 is TGTGCCAGCAGCTACCCCGGGACAGGGAGGTACGAGCAGTACTTC. Full variable domain (remainder filled in from reference TRBV7-2 and TRBJ2-7): GAGVSQSPSNKVTEKGKDVELRCDPISGHTALYWYRQSLGQGLEFLIYFQGNSAPDKSGLPSDRFSAERTGGSVSTLTIQRTQQEDSAVYLCASSYPGTGRYEQYFGPGTRLTVT.

The chain joins TRBV10-2 to TRBJ2-1, with 8 bases fitting TRBD2. The germline CDR1 and CDR2 sequences are WSHSY and SAAADI. The CDR3 spans 15 residues. J was trimmed by 0 bases and V by 6 bases; bases with no gene match: 4. The CDR3 spells CASSPLAASYNEQFF. The CDR3 nucleotides read TGCGCCAGCAGCCCACTAGCGGCCTCCTACAATGAGCAGTTCTTC.

This clone was seen only a few times. The chain uses TRBV4-2 and TRBJ1-6; D gene unclear. Trimming removed 3 bases at V and 9 bases at J, with 12 bases between. Germline CDR1 LGHNA, CDR2 YNFKEQ. The CDR3 loop spans 14 amino acids. CDR3 coding DNA: TGTGCCAGCAGCCACGTTTACAGCCCTTCACCCCTCCACTTT. It is translated as CASSHVYSPSPLHF.

The J gene is TRBJ2-2, the V gene TRBV6-5, with D tentatively TRBD1 (6 bases). Trimming cost V 7 bases and J 0 bases, with 12 bases left between them. CDR3 size: 15 residues. Germline CDR1 reads MNHEY; CDR2 reads SVGAGI. CDR3 bases: TGTGCCAGCAACCAACAGGGCCCGAACACCGGGGAGCTGTTTTTT. Translating it yields CASNQQGPNTGELFF.

The chain couples TRBV7-2 to TRBJ2-5; no clear D gene. The germline V and J ends were trimmed by 7 bases and 1 base, with 10 bases remaining between them. Germline CDR1 reads SGHTA; CDR2 reads FQGNSA. This CDR3 is built from 13 residues. CDR3 DNA sequence: TGTGCCAGCAACGGCGGCCTCCAAGAGACCCAGTACTTC. Translated, it gives CASNGGLQETQYF.

This chain joins TRBV7-2 and TRBJ2-3, with 8 positions matching TRBD2. The germline gives CDR1 SGHTA, CDR2 FQGNSA. This CDR3 spans 16 amino acids. V dropped 5 bases and J dropped 1; count of bases not matched to a gene: 8. In nucleotides, the CDR3 is TGTGCCAGCAGCGCCCTCGGACTAGCCGGCACAGATACGCAGTATTTT. Its translation is CASSALGLAGTDTQYF.

About this clone itself: The junction shows a germline mismatch at one end, possibly a read error. J is TRBJ1-4 and V is TRBV18, with a possible D match to TRBD1 (5 bases). The length of the CDR3 is 14 residues. CDR1 is KGHSH and CDR2 is LQKENI in the germline V gene. CDR3 residues: CATSAGSTNEKLFF. For the CDR3, the DNA is TGTGCCACCTCAGCAGGGTCTACTAATGAAAAACTGTTTTTT.

The chain uses TRBV18 and TRBJ1-1; no reliable D call. Germline V gene lookup returns CDR1 KGHSH and CDR2 LQKENI. Trimming cost V 2 bases and J 11 bases, with 18 bases left between them. This CDR3 spans 14 amino acids. CDR3 DNA sequence: TGTGCCAGCTCACCAATAAGGGAGGGCCTAGATGCTTTCTTT. Translated, it gives CASSPIREGLDAFF.

The chain recombines TRBV15 with TRBJ2-5; 8 bases map to TRBD2. This CDR3 is built from 17 residues. The germline V gene has CDR1 LNHNV and CDR2 YYDKDF (reference sequence). The V gene end was trimmed by 1 base and the J gene end by 2 bases; junction bases not matched to a gene: 9. The CDR3: CATSRARGGGLQETQYF. The CDR3 DNA reads TGTGCCACCAGCAGAGCCCGGGGGGGAGGACTACAAGAGACCCAGTACTTC.

CDR3 in amino acids: CASSPSWATNEKLFF. In nucleotides, the CDR3 is TGTGCCAGCAGTCCGTCCTGGGCGACTAATGAAAAACTGTTTTTT. This rearrangement joins TRBV27 to TRBJ1-4; no reliable D call. There are 15 residues in the CDR3. Trimming removed 5 bases at V and 2 bases at J, with 12 bases between. Germline CDR1 and CDR2: MNHEY and SMNVEV (reference sequence).

The genes are TRBV27 and TRBJ1-2; TRBD1 agrees at 9 bases. The V gene end was trimmed by 6 bases and the J gene end by 6 bases; junction bases not matched to a gene: 2. Germline V CDR1 and CDR2: MNHEY, SMNVEV (reference sequence). CDR3 size: 12 residues. As DNA, the CDR3 is TGTGCCAGCAGGGGACAGGGTGATGGCTACACCTTC. Translation: CASRGQGDGYTF.

V gene TRBV24-1 combines with J gene TRBJ2-1; 8 nucleotides align to TRBD2. CDR1 is KGHDR and CDR2 is SFDVKD in the germline V gene. J lost 7 bases, V lost 7 bases, and 8 bases had no gene match. CDR3 size: 14 residues. The DNA for the CDR3 is TGTGCCACCAGGGGAGCGGGAGCATTGAATGAGCAGTTCTTC. This codes for CATRGAGALNEQFF.